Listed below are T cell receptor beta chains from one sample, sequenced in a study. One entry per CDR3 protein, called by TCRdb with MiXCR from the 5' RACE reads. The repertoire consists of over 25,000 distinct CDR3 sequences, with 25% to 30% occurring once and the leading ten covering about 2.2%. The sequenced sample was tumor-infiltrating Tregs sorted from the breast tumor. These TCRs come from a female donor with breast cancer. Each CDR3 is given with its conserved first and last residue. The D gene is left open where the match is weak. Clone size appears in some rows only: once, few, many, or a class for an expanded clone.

cdr3_aa: CASSLAGLGNTEAFF; cdr3_nt: TGTGCCAGCAGCTTGGCCGGGTTAGGCAACACTGAAGCTTTCTTT; d_call: .; v_call: TRBV5-1; j_call: TRBJ1-1; cdr3_length: 15; clone_size: .
cdr3_aa: CSAERDRGNEQFF; cdr3_nt: TGCAGTGCTGAACGAGACAGGGGCAATGAGCAGTTCTTC; d_call: TRBD1; v_call: TRBV20-1; j_call: TRBJ2-1; cdr3_length: 13; clone_size: medium-sized
cdr3_aa: CATSPDYTDTQYF; cdr3_nt: TGTGCCACCAGTCCGGACTACACAGATACGCAGTATTTT; d_call: .; v_call: TRBV24-1; j_call: TRBJ2-3; cdr3_length: 13; clone_size: many
cdr3_aa: CASSQDSLMNTEAFF; cdr3_nt: TGTGCCAGCAGCCAAGATTCCCTGATGAACACCGAAGCTTTCTTT; d_call: .; v_call: TRBV14; j_call: TRBJ1-1; cdr3_length: 15; clone_size: .
cdr3_aa: CASSTVMNTEAFF; cdr3_nt: TGTGCCAGTAGTACCGTAATGAACACTGAAGCTTTCTTT; d_call: .; v_call: TRBV19; j_call: TRBJ1-1; cdr3_length: 13; clone_size: .
cdr3_aa: CASSQTGGSSYNEQFF; cdr3_nt: TGTGCCAGCAGCCAGACGGGCGGGAGCTCCTACAATGAGCAGTTCTTC; d_call: TRBD2; v_call: TRBV7-9; j_call: TRBJ2-1; cdr3_length: 16; clone_size: once
cdr3_aa: CSASPTALSNYGYTF; cdr3_nt: TGCAGTGCTAGCCCGACAGCCCTCTCCAACTATGGCTACACCTTC; d_call: .; v_call: TRBV20-1; j_call: TRBJ1-2; cdr3_length: 15; clone_size: medium-sized
cdr3_aa: CSARGGHDGYTF; cdr3_nt: TGCAGTGCTAGAGGGGGACATGATGGCTACACCTTC; d_call: .; v_call: TRBV20-1; j_call: TRBJ1-2; cdr3_length: 12; clone_size: .
cdr3_aa: CSASHPGGHNSPLHF; cdr3_nt: TGCAGTGCCTCCCACCCAGGGGGCCATAATTCACCCCTCCACTTT; d_call: TRBD1; v_call: TRBV20-1; j_call: TRBJ1-6; cdr3_length: 15; clone_size: many
cdr3_aa: CSARTTSYEQFF; cdr3_nt: TGCAGTGCTAGAACCACTAGCTACGAGCAGTTCTTC; d_call: .; v_call: TRBV20-1; j_call: TRBJ2-1; cdr3_length: 12; clone_size: .
cdr3_aa: CASNRGSNYGYTF; cdr3_nt: TGTGCCAGCAACCGGGGGTCTAACTATGGCTACACCTTC; d_call: .; v_call: TRBV13; j_call: TRBJ1-2; cdr3_length: 13; clone_size: many
cdr3_aa: CASSLGYRGSRMNTEAFF; cdr3_nt: TGTGCCAGCAGCTTAGGCTACAGGGGAAGTAGGATGAACACTGAAGCTTTCTTT; d_call: TRBD1; v_call: TRBV7-2; j_call: TRBJ1-1; cdr3_length: 18; clone_size: .
cdr3_aa: CSVDRLTEAFF; cdr3_nt: TGCAGCGTTGACAGGCTCACTGAAGCTTTCTTT; d_call: .; v_call: TRBV29-1; j_call: TRBJ1-1; cdr3_length: 11; clone_size: medium-sized
cdr3_aa: CDSSPAGASYEQYF; cdr3_nt: TGTGACAGTAGCCCCGCTGGGGCATCCTACGAGCAGTACTTC; d_call: .; v_call: TRBV9; j_call: TRBJ2-7; cdr3_length: 14; clone_size: .
cdr3_aa: CASSPPAGLNEQFF; cdr3_nt: TGTGCCAGTAGTCCCCCAGCGGGACTCAATGAGCAGTTCTTC; d_call: TRBD2; v_call: TRBV19; j_call: TRBJ2-1; cdr3_length: 14; clone_size: .
cdr3_aa: CSARPSGRGLWDTQYF; cdr3_nt: TGCAGTGCTAGACCTAGCGGGAGAGGCCTGTGGGATACGCAGTATTTT; d_call: TRBD2; v_call: TRBV20-1; j_call: TRBJ2-3; cdr3_length: 16; clone_size: many
cdr3_aa: CSAREDSRQPQHF; cdr3_nt: TGCAGTGCTAGAGAGGACAGCCGGCAGCCCCAGCATTTT; d_call: .; v_call: TRBV20-1; j_call: TRBJ1-5; cdr3_length: 13; clone_size: medium-sized
cdr3_aa: CASSQDLLAYEQYF; cdr3_nt: TGTGCCAGCAGCCAAGATCTCCTAGCATACGAGCAGTACTTC; d_call: .; v_call: TRBV14; j_call: TRBJ2-7; cdr3_length: 14; clone_size: many
cdr3_aa: CASSGQGFTDAQYF; cdr3_nt: TGTGCCAGCAGCGGACAGGGCTTCACAGACGCGCAGTATTTT; d_call: TRBD1; v_call: TRBV5-6; j_call: TRBJ2-3; cdr3_length: 14; clone_size: .
cdr3_aa: CASSSPGQGSDEQYF; cdr3_nt: TGTGCCAGCAGCTCTCCGGGACAGGGAAGCGACGAGCAGTACTTC; d_call: TRBD1; v_call: TRBV5-5; j_call: TRBJ2-7; cdr3_length: 15; clone_size: few
cdr3_aa: CASSERTEAYGYTF; cdr3_nt: TGTGCCAGTAGTGAGAGGACAGAAGCCTATGGCTACACCTTC; d_call: .; v_call: TRBV19; j_call: TRBJ1-2; cdr3_length: 14; clone_size: few
cdr3_aa: CASSEVESNQPQHF; cdr3_nt: TGCGCCAGCAGTGAAGTAGAGAGCAATCAGCCCCAGCATTTT; d_call: .; v_call: TRBV10-2; j_call: TRBJ1-5; cdr3_length: 14; clone_size: many
cdr3_aa: CASSEGTSDYNEQFF; cdr3_nt: TGCGCCAGCAGTGAAGGGACTAGCGACTACAATGAGCAGTTCTTC; d_call: TRBD2; v_call: TRBV10-1; j_call: TRBJ2-1; cdr3_length: 15; clone_size: once
cdr3_aa: CASSRDKSSGNTIYF; cdr3_nt: TGTGCCAGCAGCCGGGACAAGAGCTCTGGAAACACCATATATTTT; d_call: .; v_call: TRBV27; j_call: TRBJ1-3; cdr3_length: 15; clone_size: many
cdr3_aa: CSARDTNSNQPQHF; cdr3_nt: TGCAGTGCCAGGGACACCAATAGCAATCAGCCCCAGCATTTT; d_call: .; v_call: TRBV20-1; j_call: TRBJ1-5; cdr3_length: 14; clone_size: medium-sized
cdr3_aa: CATSSLTPRSGSSLMTYNEQFF; cdr3_nt: TGTGCCACCAGCTCCCTTACCCCTCGTAGCGGGAGTTCTTTAATGACCTACAATGAGCAGTTCTTC; d_call: TRBD2; v_call: TRBV15; j_call: TRBJ2-1; cdr3_length: 22; clone_size: few
cdr3_aa: CASTDRGDTEAFF; cdr3_nt: TGTGCCAGCACAGACAGGGGTGACACTGAAGCTTTCTTT; d_call: TRBD1; v_call: TRBV28; j_call: TRBJ1-1; cdr3_length: 13; clone_size: many
cdr3_aa: CASSSLASRTQYF; cdr3_nt: TGCGCCAGCAGCTCACTAGCGTCCAGGACGCAGTATTTT; d_call: TRBD2; v_call: TRBV5-1; j_call: TRBJ2-3; cdr3_length: 13; clone_size: once
cdr3_aa: CASSLPGHYYEQYF; cdr3_nt: TGTGCCAGCAGTTTACCGGGACACTACTACGAGCAGTACTTC; d_call: .; v_call: TRBV6-6; j_call: TRBJ2-7; cdr3_length: 14; clone_size: .
cdr3_aa: CSARGGASGASTDTQYF; cdr3_nt: TGCAGTGCTAGAGGTGGGGCTAGCGGGGCTAGCACAGATACGCAGTATTTT; d_call: TRBD2; v_call: TRBV20-1; j_call: TRBJ2-3; cdr3_length: 17; clone_size: .
cdr3_aa: CASSFRSGSRLMGNYGYTF; cdr3_nt: TGCGCCAGCAGCTTTAGATCGGGCTCTAGGCTCATGGGTAACTATGGCTACACCTTC; d_call: .; v_call: TRBV5-1; j_call: TRBJ1-2; cdr3_length: 19; clone_size: many
cdr3_aa: CASSRSGPDQETQYF; cdr3_nt: TGCGCCAGCAGCCGATCCGGCCCAGACCAAGAGACCCAGTACTTC; d_call: .; v_call: TRBV5-1; j_call: TRBJ2-5; cdr3_length: 15; clone_size: medium-sized
cdr3_aa: CASSLVGDRADEQYF; cdr3_nt: TGTGCCAGCAGCTTAGTAGGGGACAGGGCGGACGAGCAGTACTTC; d_call: TRBD1; v_call: TRBV7-2; j_call: TRBJ2-7; cdr3_length: 15; clone_size: .
cdr3_aa: CSASGAGGWNEQSF; cdr3_nt: TGCAGTGCTAGTGGGGCGGGAGGGTGGAATGAGCAGTCCTTC; d_call: TRBD2; v_call: TRBV20-1; j_call: TRBJ2-1; cdr3_length: 14; clone_size: .
cdr3_aa: CASRRRESDEKLFF; cdr3_nt: TGTGCCAGCAGGAGGAGGGAAAGTGATGAAAAACTGTTTTTT; d_call: .; v_call: TRBV2; j_call: TRBJ1-4; cdr3_length: 14; clone_size: .
cdr3_aa: CASSTNRNPNTEAFF; cdr3_nt: TGTGCCAGCAGTACCAACAGGAACCCGAACACTGAAGCTTTCTTT; d_call: .; v_call: TRBV6-6; j_call: TRBJ1-1; cdr3_length: 15; clone_size: many
cdr3_aa: CASSQPSGGQVEKLFF; cdr3_nt: TGTGCCAGCAGTCAGCCTTCGGGGGGGCAGGTTGAAAAACTGTTTTTT; d_call: .; v_call: TRBV6-6; j_call: TRBJ1-4; cdr3_length: 16; clone_size: few
cdr3_aa: CSADTTLGFGNTIYF; cdr3_nt: TGCAGTGCTGACACGACATTAGGGTTTGGAAACACCATATATTTT; d_call: .; v_call: TRBV20-1; j_call: TRBJ1-3; cdr3_length: 15; clone_size: medium-sized
cdr3_aa: CASSMRNYGYTF; cdr3_nt: TGTGCCAGTAGTATGAGGAACTATGGCTACACCTTC; d_call: .; v_call: TRBV19; j_call: TRBJ1-2; cdr3_length: 12; clone_size: few
cdr3_aa: CASRVRLAGDRNEQFF; cdr3_nt: TGTGCCAGCAGGGTCCGACTAGCGGGAGATCGAAATGAGCAGTTCTTC; d_call: TRBD2; v_call: TRBV11-2; j_call: TRBJ2-1; cdr3_length: 16; clone_size: medium-sized
cdr3_aa: CASSLVTGAYSEQFF; cdr3_nt: TGTGCCAGCAGCTTAGTTACGGGAGCCTACAGTGAGCAGTTCTTC; d_call: .; v_call: TRBV7-8; j_call: TRBJ2-1; cdr3_length: 15; clone_size: .
cdr3_aa: CASSGQNEKLFF; cdr3_nt: TGTGCCAGTTCGGGACAGAATGAAAAACTGTTTTTT; d_call: TRBD1; v_call: TRBV6-6; j_call: TRBJ1-4; cdr3_length: 12; clone_size: many
cdr3_aa: CASKGPLRTEQFF; cdr3_nt: TGTGCCAGCAAAGGCCCCCTCCGCACTGAGCAGTTCTTC; d_call: .; v_call: TRBV6-5; j_call: TRBJ2-1; cdr3_length: 13; clone_size: many
cdr3_aa: CASNPNRADEAFF; cdr3_nt: TGTGCCAGCAACCCCAACAGGGCGGATGAAGCTTTCTTT; d_call: .; v_call: TRBV7-6; j_call: TRBJ1-1; cdr3_length: 13; clone_size: .
cdr3_aa: CASSLYWGSSYNEQFF; cdr3_nt: TGTGCCAGCAGCTTGTACTGGGGGAGCTCCTACAATGAGCAGTTCTTC; d_call: .; v_call: TRBV11-2; j_call: TRBJ2-1; cdr3_length: 16; clone_size: many
cdr3_aa: CASSRRYPTGTGPHEQYF; cdr3_nt: TGTGCCAGCAGCCGCCGCTACCCCACCGGGACAGGGCCCCACGAGCAGTACTTC; d_call: TRBD1; v_call: TRBV6-5; j_call: TRBJ2-7; cdr3_length: 18; clone_size: many
cdr3_aa: CASSEDRGRACNEQFF; cdr3_nt: TGTGCCAGCAGCGAAGACAGGGGGCGAGCCTGCAATGAGCAGTTCTTC; d_call: TRBD1; v_call: TRBV7-2; j_call: TRBJ2-1; cdr3_length: 16; clone_size: .
cdr3_aa: CASSYSDTQYF; cdr3_nt: TGTGCCAGCAGTTACTCAGATACGCAGTATTTT; d_call: .; v_call: TRBV6-6; j_call: TRBJ2-3; cdr3_length: 11; clone_size: .
cdr3_aa: CASSLGGAAEQFF; cdr3_nt: TGTGCCAGCAGTTTAGGGGGTGCTGCTGAGCAGTTCTTC; d_call: .; v_call: TRBV12-3/TRBV12-4; j_call: TRBJ2-1; cdr3_length: 13; clone_size: medium-sized
cdr3_aa: CASSLKASGRNEQFF; cdr3_nt: TGTGCCAGCAGCTTAAAGGCTAGCGGGAGAAATGAGCAGTTCTTC; d_call: TRBD2; v_call: TRBV7-3; j_call: TRBJ2-1; cdr3_length: 15; clone_size: many
cdr3_aa: CASSFQGLGYTF; cdr3_nt: TGTGCCAGCAGTTTTCAGGGTCTGGGCTACACCTTC; d_call: .; v_call: TRBV12-3/TRBV12-4; j_call: TRBJ1-2; cdr3_length: 12; clone_size: .
cdr3_aa: CSATSAGTKNIQYF; cdr3_nt: TGCAGTGCTACTAGCGCCGGGACCAAAAACATTCAGTACTTC; d_call: .; v_call: TRBV20-1; j_call: TRBJ2-4; cdr3_length: 14; clone_size: many
cdr3_aa: CASSKGDGISTNEQFF; cdr3_nt: TGTGCCAGCAGCAAAGGCGACGGGATTTCAACCAATGAGCAGTTCTTC; d_call: .; v_call: TRBV21-1; j_call: TRBJ2-1; cdr3_length: 16; clone_size: .
cdr3_aa: CASRRQGANYGYTF; cdr3_nt: TGTGCCAGCAGGCGACAGGGGGCTAACTATGGCTACACCTTC; d_call: TRBD1; v_call: TRBV2; j_call: TRBJ1-2; cdr3_length: 14; clone_size: many
cdr3_aa: CASSQQGVNTEAFF; cdr3_nt: TGTGCCAGCAGTCAACAGGGGGTAAACACTGAAGCTTTCTTT; d_call: TRBD1; v_call: TRBV12-3/TRBV12-4; j_call: TRBJ1-1; cdr3_length: 14; clone_size: .
cdr3_aa: CASSLDLGLAGGGEQYF; cdr3_nt: TGTGCCAGCAGCTTAGATCTGGGGTTAGCGGGAGGCGGGGAGCAGTACTTC; d_call: TRBD2; v_call: TRBV11-2; j_call: TRBJ2-7; cdr3_length: 17; clone_size: many
cdr3_aa: CSAEQGAYGYTF; cdr3_nt: TGCAGTGCTGAACAGGGAGCCTATGGCTACACCTTC; d_call: .; v_call: TRBV20-1; j_call: TRBJ1-2; cdr3_length: 12; clone_size: .
cdr3_aa: CASSLGTDALLREQYF; cdr3_nt: TGCGCCAGCAGCTTAGGGACGGACGCTCTCCTACGAGAGCAGTACTTC; d_call: .; v_call: TRBV5-1; j_call: TRBJ2-7; cdr3_length: 16; clone_size: many
cdr3_aa: CAISTGQGMNTKAFF; cdr3_nt: TGTGCCATCAGTACGGGACAGGGAATGAACACTAAAGCTTTCTTT; d_call: TRBD1; v_call: TRBV6-5; j_call: TRBJ1-1; cdr3_length: 15; clone_size: .
cdr3_aa: CASSQDGLSAYEQYF; cdr3_nt: TGCGCCAGCAGCCAAGATGGCCTCTCTGCCTACGAGCAGTACTTC; d_call: .; v_call: TRBV4-1; j_call: TRBJ2-7; cdr3_length: 15; clone_size: many